Sequencing of this T cell receptor (beta chain) was carried out in a study of CD8 T cells in Susac syndrome (dated by TCRdb to about 2019). About the full investigation: Repertoire sequencing was used to test whether CD8+ T cell activation and differentiation in Susac syndrome was antigen driven. Overall study results and their limits: The TCR sequencing and HLA analysis was acknowledged to have included a relatively small number of individuals.

RNA was extracted using the RNeasy kit, and roughly 0.5 to 1 ug of the RNA was reverse transcribed with random hexamers. The immunoSEQ multiplex PCR assay, covering 54 Vbeta and 13 Jbeta segments, was used to amplify TCR beta CDR3 regions. PCR amplification bias was corrected using a synthetic template baseline for primer optimization and computational correction. The authors' pipeline ran thus. Reads were assigned to V, D and J genes according to IMGT and analyzed in immunoSEQ Analyzer, with only productive sequences retained. To calculate clonality, Shannon entropy was normalized by log2 of the number of productive unique sequences and then subtracted from one. For each patient and control, public and private clones were evaluated within the 100 most prevalent clones. Clones were defined as Susac-specific if absent from the healthy and MS cohorts, from roughly 1,100 published viral clones and from other ImmuneACCESS disease sequences. TCRdb reanalyzed the raw reads on its own, using fastp at Q25 for trimming and MiXCR for clone calling, and kept in-frame beta chains. All rows with the same CDR3 protein become a single entry with the most common DNA and genes. These V and J calls derive from TCRdb rather than the authors' analysis. The sample table contains roughly 130,000 distinct CDR3 sequences; only one count was recorded for approximately 95% of them. Of the sample, approximately 0.11% is held by the ten largest clones.

High-throughput TCR beta sequencing profiled peripheral blood CD8+ and CD4+ T cells from healthy donors, Susac syndrome patients and multiple sclerosis patients. Multiple sclerosis controls were treatment-naive patients with stable or active relapsing-remitting disease fulfilling revised McDonald criteria. CD8+ TEMRA cells were enriched by FACS, while bulk CD8+ and CD4+ T cells were purified by magnetic negative isolation. Blood was collected in EDTA tubes and processed within 24 hours, with PBMCs isolated through density gradient centrifugation. PBMCs destined for TCR sequencing were cryopreserved in liquid nitrogen and later thawed in a 37 °C water bath. The sorted or isolated CD4+, CD8+ and CD8+ TEMRA cells had a purity of 90% or higher. Of note for this clonotype: Its antigen is unknown. No much larger clone is present one base from it, and per-base qualities are unavailable.

Sequencing used CD4+ T cells from PBMCs. The TCR was taken from a human donor with multiple sclerosis.

Read as DNA, the sequence is TGTGCCAGCAGCCAAGTACGGACAGTCCTAGGATACGAGCAGTACTTC. This codes for CASSQVRTVLGYEQYF. This receptor chain uses TRBV14 and TRBJ2-7, with TRBD1 tentatively as D gene (6 bases match). The CDR3 measures 16 amino acids from cysteine to phenylalanine. Left in the record is the CDR3 DNA by itself, 48 bases read in frame from the first base. According to the germline V gene, CDR1 reads SGHDN and CDR2 reads FVKESK. V is cut by 1 base and J by 4 bases, and the space between the germline ends is 17 bases.